These 7 T cell receptor beta chains were all obtained from the same sample, sequenced in a study of T-cell memory formation after mild COVID-19. Each CDR3 protein gets one entry after TCRdb re-called the 5' RACE reads with MiXCR. Here the sample spans around 300,000 distinct CDR3 sequences, over 15% being singletons. Sequenced input: PBMCs or a T cell subset sorted from them (not recorded which). These receptors originate from a man aged 18 to 29 who had mild COVID-19 (a few samples of this study predate the infection). Cell type and time point are not known.

The CDR3, as DNA: TGTGCCACTCGGGACGCACACTACGAGCAGTACTTC. Translation gives CATRDAHYEQYF. This chain uses TRBV11-2 with TRBJ2-7, with D perhaps assigned TRBD1 or TRBD2 (5 bases each). Trimming shortened V by 10 bases and J by 3 bases, and 13 bases separated the two germline ends. This CDR3 region has 12 residues. The germline V gene encodes CDR1 SGHAT and CDR2 FQNNGV.

The rearrangement uses TRBV7-3 and TRBJ2-3, with 11 positions matching TRBD2. The CDR3 contains 18 residues. Germline CDR1 is SGHTA and CDR2 is FQGTGA. V lost 4 bases and J lost 1; bases outside the gene matches: 10. The CDR3 DNA sequence: TGTGCCAGCAGCTCCTACCCCCCGACTAGCGGGGGCACAGATACGCAGTATTTT. Its protein is CASSSYPPTSGGTDTQYF. The variable domain in full, completed from reference TRBV7-3 and TRBJ2-3, reads GAGVSQTPSNKVTEKGKYVELRCDPISGHTALYWYRQSLGQGPEFLIYFQGTGAADDSGLPNDRFFAVRPEGSVSTLKIQRTERGDSAVYLCASSSYPPTSGGTDTQYFGPGTRLTVL.

The chain carries TRBV7-9 and TRBJ1-1; D is unresolved. Germline assignment: CDR1 SEHNR and CDR2 FQNEAQ (reference sequence). The CDR3 contains 12 residues. With 5 bases removed from V and 3 bases from J, the gap between germline ends came to 7 bases. The CDR3 loop reads CASSPRDTEAFF. In DNA form, the CDR3 reads TGTGCCAGCAGCCCCCGAGACACTGAAGCTTTCTTT.

V and J are TRBV24-1 and TRBJ1-3; no reliable D call. This CDR3 has 15 residues. Germline lookup yields CDR1 KGHDR and CDR2 SFDVKD. The V and J ends lost 5 bases and 1 base respectively, with 11 bases between them. CDR3 in DNA: TGTGCCACCAGTGTTGCCTGGAGATCTGGAAACACCATATATTTT. Translating gives CATSVAWRSGNTIYF.

The chain joins TRBV19 to TRBJ1-1; TRBD1 might be the D (6 bases). The CDR3 consists of 11 residues. Trimming removed 4 bases at V and 11 bases at J, with 11 bases between. Germline V gene sequence: CDR1 LNHDA, CDR2 SQIVND (reference sequence). CDR3 nucleotide sequence: TGTGCCAGTAGTAGGGGGCCAGGGGCTTTCTTT. This translates into CASSRGPGAFF.

This clonotype has just a few counts. This chain uses TRBV7-8 with TRBJ2-7; the D gene is possibly TRBD2 (6 bases). V was trimmed by 3 bases and J by 7 bases, leaving 19 bases between them. The CDR3 covers 15 residues. Germline-derived CDR1 and CDR2 are SGHVS and FQNEAQ. The CDR3 here is CASSFRESGLREQYF. DNA for the CDR3: TGTGCCAGCAGCTTCAGGGAGTCGGGACTTAGGGAGCAGTACTTC.

V is TRBV6-2 or TRBV6-3 and J is TRBJ2-3; D remains ambiguous. CDR3 length: 13 residues. Germline V gene data show CDR1 as MNHEY and CDR2 as SVGEGT. V dropped 6 bases and J dropped 4 bases, with 11 bases sitting between them. The CDR3 DNA reads TGTGCCAGCAGAATCGGAGAGCCAGATACGCAGTATTTT. It yields the protein CASRIGEPDTQYF.